The source of this T cell receptor beta chain is a study of control samples from healthy donors and cancer patients. Profiling relied on immunoSEQ multiplex PCR, and the TCRdb table lists in-frame clones only, not all of them. The data hold 60,000 to 75,000 clones, with around 90% observed a single time. The CDR3 totals 18 residues. Germline loops: CDR1 LNHDA, CDR2 SQIVND (reference sequence). V was trimmed by 3 bases and J by 0 bases, leaving 18 bases between them. The clonotype comes from a man aged 55 to 69 with colorectal cancer. The sequenced material came from PBMCs. The chain couples TRBV19 to TRBJ1-5, with TRBD1 as a possible D gene (6 bases). CDR3 loop: CASSMTWGQGFSNQPQHF. In DNA, the CDR3 is TGTGCCAGTAGTATGACTTGGGGACAAGGATTTAGCAATCAGCCCCAGCATTTT. The variable domain in full, with the rest retrieved from reference TRBV19 and TRBJ1-5, is DGGITQSPKYLFRKEGQNVTLSCEQNLNHDAMYWYRQDPGQGLRLIYYSQIVNDFQKGDIAEGYSVSREKKESFPLTVTSAQKNPTAFYLCASSMTWGQGFSNQPQHFGDGTRLSIL.